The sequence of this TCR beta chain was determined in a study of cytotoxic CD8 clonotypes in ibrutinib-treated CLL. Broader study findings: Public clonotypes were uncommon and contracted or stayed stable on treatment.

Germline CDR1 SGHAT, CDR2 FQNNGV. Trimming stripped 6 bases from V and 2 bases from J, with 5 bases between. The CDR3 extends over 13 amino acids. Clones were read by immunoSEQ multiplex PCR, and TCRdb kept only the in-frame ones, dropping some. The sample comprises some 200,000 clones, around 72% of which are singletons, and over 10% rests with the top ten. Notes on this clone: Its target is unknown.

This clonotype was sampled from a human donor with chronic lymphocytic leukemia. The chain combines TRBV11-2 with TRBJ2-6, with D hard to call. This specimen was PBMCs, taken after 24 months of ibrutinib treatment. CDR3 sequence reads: CASRGTGANVLTF. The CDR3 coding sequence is TGTGCCAGCAGGGGTACTGGGGCCAACGTCCTGACTTTC.